The rows below give T cell receptor beta chains drawn from one sample of a study of blood T cell repertoires in COVID-19. This table comes from immunoSEQ multiplex PCR, and its TCRdb copy is limited to in-frame clones, with some not included. The sample has under 400,000 clones, roughly 86% seen once. Sample: PBMCs or T cells enriched from blood (not recorded which). All receptors come from a woman in her twenties or thirties who had been exposed to COVID-19. Each CDR3 is given with its conserved first and last residue. D genes are given only for firm matches. Rows may omit the clone size; those that give it use once, few, many or a size class.

abundance	d_gene	v_gene	j_gene	CDR3aa	CDR3nt
.	.	TRBV28	TRBJ2-2	CASSLRTRATGELFF	TGTGCCAGCAGTCTCCGGACTCGAGCCACCGGGGAGCTGTTTTTT
.	.	TRBV27	TRBJ1-1	CASRPLGDMNTEAFF	TGTGCCAGCAGACCCTTGGGGGACATGAACACTGAAGCTTTCTTT
.	TRBD1	TRBV28	TRBJ2-4	CASSNPGTGGQYF	TGTGCCAGCAGTAACCCCGGGACAGGGGGCCAGTACTTC
.	.	TRBV30	TRBJ2-2	CAWSVVSANTGELFF	TGTGCCTGGAGTGTAGTCTCGGCGAACACCGGGGAGCTGTTTTTT
.	.	TRBV28	TRBJ1-2	CASSAATGPNYGYTF	TGTGCCAGCAGTGCTGCCACAGGTCCTAACTATGGCTACACCTTC
.	.	TRBV27	TRBJ1-6	CASSRRTDYNSPLHF	TGTGCCAGCAGTCGGAGGACCGATTATAATTCACCCCTCCACTTT
.	TRBD1	TRBV7-9	TRBJ1-4	CASSLYGTGGSEKLFF	TGTGCCAGCAGCTTATATGGGACAGGGGGCAGTGAAAAACTGTTTTTT
.	.	TRBV19	TRBJ1-5	CASSIILAGQPQHF	TGTGCCAGTAGTATTATTCTGGCGGGTCAGCCCCAGCATTTT
.	.	TRBV2	TRBJ1-4	CASSEVRGNEKKLFF	TGTGCCAGCAGTGAGGTTCGAGGGAACGAGAAAAAACTGTTTTTT
.	TRBD1	TRBV18	TRBJ2-5	CASSPRQGATLETQYF	TGTGCCAGCTCACCTCGACAGGGGGCTACTTTAGAGACCCAGTACTTC
.	TRBD1	TRBV4-2	TRBJ2-7	CASSRTGTGSYEQYF	TGTGCCAGCAGCCGTACCGGGACAGGGTCCTACGAGCAGTACTTC
.	.	TRBV7-9	TRBJ2-1	CASSLIQNEQFF	TGTGCCAGCAGCTTAATCCAGAATGAGCAGTTCTTC
.	.	TRBV5-1	TRBJ1-1	CASSLGSGGSNTEAFF	TGCGCCAGCAGCTTGGGGTCGGGGGGAAGTAACACTGAAGCTTTCTTT
.	TRBD2	TRBV30	TRBJ2-1	CAWSTPIGLAGHNEQFF	TGTGCCTGGAGTACACCAATAGGACTAGCGGGGCACAATGAGCAGTTCTTC
.	TRBD2	TRBV11-2	TRBJ2-6	CASSPVAGGGANVLTF	TGTGCCAGCAGCCCCGTTGCGGGGGGTGGGGCCAACGTCCTGACTTTC
.	.	TRBV5-8	TRBJ2-2	CASSASVMNTGELFF	TGTGCCAGCAGCGCCAGCGTTATGAACACCGGGGAGCTGTTTTTT
.	.	TRBV7-3	TRBJ1-1	CASSSRTRPRGAEAFF	TGTGCCAGCAGCTCACGGACCAGACCGCGGGGGGCTGAAGCTTTCTTT
.	TRBD1	TRBV15	TRBJ1-5	CATNDRVHGQPQHF	TGTGCCACCAACGACAGGGTTCATGGTCAGCCCCAGCATTTT
.	TRBD2	TRBV7-8	TRBJ2-1	CASSFRLAGGENEQFF	TGTGCCAGCAGCTTTCGACTAGCGGGAGGGGAAAATGAGCAGTTCTTC
.	TRBD1	TRBV29-1	TRBJ2-7	CSVERQGHEQYF	TGCAGCGTTGAACGACAGGGCCACGAGCAGTACTTC
once	.	TRBV14	TRBJ2-5	CASSLWDTLPQETQYF	TGTGCCAGCAGCCTTTGGGACACATTACCGCAAGAGACCCAGTACTTC
few	.	TRBV19	TRBJ1-5	CASSILYQPQHF	TGTGCCAGTAGTATTTTATATCAGCCCCAGCATTTT
.	TRBD1	TRBV6-5	TRBJ1-4	CASSLTGGGEKLFF	TGTGCCAGCAGCCTAACAGGGGGGGGTGAAAAACTGTTTTTT
.	TRBD2	TRBV30	TRBJ2-3	CAWKGSGVSDTQYF	TGTGCCTGGAAGGGTAGCGGGGTGTCGGATACGCAGTATTTT
.	.	TRBV30	TRBJ1-2	CAWSSGSLLLYGYTF	TGTGCCTGGAGTTCTGGGAGTCTCCTCCTCTATGGCTACACCTTC
.	.	TRBV19	TRBJ1-5	CASSSRGRSHSNQPQHF	TGTGCCAGTAGTTCCAGGGGAAGGTCGCATAGCAATCAGCCCCAGCATTTT
.	.	TRBV24-1	TRBJ2-7	CATSDPDTSYEQYF	TGTGCCACCAGTGATCCAGACACCTCCTACGAGCAGTACTTC
once	.	TRBV10-2	TRBJ2-7	CASSEISSYEQYF	TGCGCCAGCAGTGAAATTAGCAGCTACGAGCAGTACTTC
.	TRBD2	TRBV28	TRBJ2-1	CASSLSLRAGAWGQFF	TGTGCCAGCAGTTTATCCCTCCGAGCGGGAGCCTGGGGGCAGTTCTTC
.	TRBD1	TRBV19	TRBJ1-4	CATTDRSLNEKLFF	TGTGCCACCACGGACAGGTCCTTGAATGAAAAACTGTTTTTT
.	.	TRBV6-4	TRBJ1-2	CASSDSYRGAIPYGYTF	TGTGCCAGCAGTGACTCTTACCGGGGGGCGATCCCCTATGGCTACACCTTC
.	TRBD2	TRBV23-1	TRBJ2-3	CASSQSVAGVTDTQYF	TGCGCCAGCAGTCAATCGGTAGCGGGAGTAACAGATACGCAGTATTTT
.	.	TRBV19	TRBJ2-7	CASTLSKGPSYEQYF	TGTGCCAGTACCCTTAGCAAGGGGCCCTCCTACGAGCAGTACTTC
.	TRBD1	TRBV18	TRBJ1-2	CASSPGQGNYGYTF	TGTGCCAGCTCACCGGGACAGGGTAACTATGGCTACACCTTC
.	.	TRBV3-1/TRBV3-2	TRBJ1-2	CASSLDSALYGYTF	TGTGCCAGCAGCCTTGACAGCGCCCTCTATGGCTACACCTTC
.	.	TRBV5-1	TRBJ2-1	CASSLGDSYNEQFF	TGCGCCAGCAGCTTAGGGGATTCCTACAATGAGCAGTTCTTC
.	TRBD1	TRBV5-8	TRBJ2-1	CASSPQGAENEQFF	TGTGCCAGCAGCCCACAGGGGGCCGAAAATGAGCAGTTCTTC
.	TRBD2	TRBV7-8	TRBJ2-7	CASSSGLAGSLEQYF	TGTGCCAGCAGCTCAGGACTAGCGGGATCTCTCGAGCAGTACTTC
.	.	TRBV6-5	TRBJ1-1	CASSSNQGDTEAFF	TGTGCCAGCAGTTCCAACCAAGGGGACACTGAAGCTTTCTTT
.	.	TRBV21-1	TRBJ2-7	CASSEDGGSAGVGHEQYF	TGTGCCAGCAGCGAGGATGGGGGCAGCGCGGGAGTCGGGCACGAGCAGTACTTC
.	.	TRBV19	TRBJ1-6	CASSMWGAGNNSPLHF	TGTGCCAGTAGTATGTGGGGAGCCGGTAATAATTCACCCCTCCACTTT
.	.	TRBV12-3/TRBV12-4	TRBJ1-1	CASSRGLNTEAFF	TGTGCCAGCAGTAGGGGGTTGAACACTGAAGCTTTCTTT
.	TRBD1	TRBV3-1/TRBV3-2	TRBJ1-2	CASSLLGQDVNGYTF	TGTGCCAGCAGCCTTTTGGGACAGGATGTGAATGGCTACACCTTC
.	.	TRBV6-1	TRBJ1-2	CASSDIRGGSGYTF	TGTGCCAGCAGTGACATTAGGGGGGGCTCTGGCTACACCTTC
.	.	TRBV13	TRBJ2-4	CASSTTGSVQYF	TGTGCCAGCAGCACCACAGGGAGCGTTCAGTACTTC
.	.	TRBV9	TRBJ2-3	CASSVGGRTSTDTQYF	TGTGCCAGCAGCGTAGGAGGCAGGACTAGCACAGATACGCAGTATTTT
.	TRBD1	TRBV28	TRBJ2-1	CASSSHRTGTGSYEQFF	TGTGCCAGCAGTTCCCACAGAACCGGGACAGGGTCATATGAGCAGTTCTTC
.	TRBD1	TRBV6-1	TRBJ2-3	CASSDYLGTGGGDTQYF	TGTGCCAGCAGTGACTACCTTGGGACAGGGGGTGGAGATACGCAGTATTTT
.	TRBD2	TRBV7-8	TRBJ2-3	CASSPLAGSTDTQYF	TGTGCCAGCAGCCCCCTAGCGGGATCCACAGATACGCAGTATTTT
.	.	TRBV29-1	TRBJ1-1	CSAEEGPNTEAFF	TGCAGCGCCGAGGAGGGGCCGAACACTGAAGCTTTCTTT
.	TRBD1	TRBV28	TRBJ2-1	CASSRGPTGGNYNEQFF	TGTGCCAGCAGCCGTGGGCCTACAGGGGGGAATTACAATGAGCAGTTCTTC
.	.	TRBV5-1	TRBJ1-2	CASSLVRGLGGYTF	TGCGCCAGCAGCTTGGTTCGGGGACTGGGTGGCTACACCTTC
.	TRBD1	TRBV19	TRBJ2-7	CASSRDSLTYEQYF	TGTGCCAGTAGCCGGGACAGCCTAACCTACGAGCAGTACTTC
.	.	TRBV27	TRBJ2-7	CASIDRRRIFYEQYF	TGTGCCAGCATTGACAGGCGAAGAATCTTCTACGAGCAGTACTTC
.	TRBD1	TRBV2	TRBJ1-5	CASGTGRASNQPQHF	TGTGCCAGCGGGACAGGGAGGGCAAGCAATCAGCCCCAGCATTTT
.	TRBD1	TRBV28	TRBJ1-2	CASTPGGTGGYGYTF	TGTGCCAGCACCCCGGGAGGGACAGGGGGTTATGGCTACACCTTC